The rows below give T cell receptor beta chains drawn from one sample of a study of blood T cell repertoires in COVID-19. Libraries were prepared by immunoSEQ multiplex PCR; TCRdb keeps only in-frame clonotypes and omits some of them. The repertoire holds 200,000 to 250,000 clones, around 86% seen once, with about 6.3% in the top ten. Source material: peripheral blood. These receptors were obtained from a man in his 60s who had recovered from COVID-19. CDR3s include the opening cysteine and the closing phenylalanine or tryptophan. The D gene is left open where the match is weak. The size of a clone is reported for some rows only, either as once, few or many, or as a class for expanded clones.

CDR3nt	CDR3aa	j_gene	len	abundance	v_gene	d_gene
TGTGCCAGCAGCTTAAGCGGGCCCCAGCTGAACACTGAAGCTTTCTTT	CASSLSGPQLNTEAFF	TRBJ1-1	16	NA	TRBV7-3	NA
TGTGCCAGCACTATTAGCCATGAAAAACTGTTTTTT	CASTISHEKLFF	TRBJ1-4	12	NA	TRBV28	NA
TGTGCCAGCAGCTTGGCTCAGGGTGGTCAGCCCCAGCATTTT	CASSLAQGGQPQHF	TRBJ1-5	14	NA	TRBV5-8	NA
TGTGCCAGCAGCCTGACATCGAACACTGAAGCTTTCTTT	CASSLTSNTEAFF	TRBJ1-1	13	NA	TRBV12-3/TRBV12-4	NA
TGTGCCAGCAGCTCCTTCAGCGGGTCACCCTACGAGCAGTACTTC	CASSSFSGSPYEQYF	TRBJ2-7	15	many	TRBV5-4	NA
TGTGCCAGCAGTGCAGGGACTAGCGGAAAGAGCTCCTACAATGAGCAGTTCTTC	CASSAGTSGKSSYNEQFF	TRBJ2-1	18	NA	TRBV6-1	TRBD2
TGTGCCAGCAGCTACTCCGGGACAGGGCTTAATGAAAAACTGTTTTTT	CASSYSGTGLNEKLFF	TRBJ1-4	16	NA	TRBV9	TRBD1
TGTGCCAGTAGTGCCCGGACTAGCGGGAACACAGATACGCAGTATTTT	CASSARTSGNTDTQYF	TRBJ2-3	16	NA	TRBV19	TRBD2
TGTGCCAGCAGCGGGGCGGGAGGGGTTGAGCAGTACTTC	CASSGAGGVEQYF	TRBJ2-7	13	NA	TRBV9	TRBD2
TGTGCCAGCTCACCAGGACAGAGCTCCTACGAGCAGTACTTC	CASSPGQSSYEQYF	TRBJ2-7	14	NA	TRBV18	NA
TGCGCCAGCAGCCCGGGACTTTCCGGCTCTGGGGCCAACGTCCTGACTTTC	CASSPGLSGSGANVLTF	TRBJ2-6	17	NA	TRBV5-1	NA
TGTGCCAGCAGCTTGGATTTTGGGGCCCCGATAACTGAAGCTTTCTTT	CASSLDFGAPITEAFF	TRBJ1-1	16	many	TRBV5-4	NA
TGCGCCAGCAGCTTGGACAGGGCTAACTATGGCTACACCTTC	CASSLDRANYGYTF	TRBJ1-2	14	NA	TRBV5-1	NA
TGTGCCGCCAGGGGGGTTACGAACACCGGGGAGCTGTTTTTT	CAARGVTNTGELFF	TRBJ2-2	14	NA	TRBV4-2	NA
TGTGCCAGCAGCTTAGGGAGTGGAACTGAAGCTTTCTTT	CASSLGSGTEAFF	TRBJ1-1	13	NA	TRBV7-9	NA
TGTGCCAGCAGCGTAGGAGAGCGTAGCTATACCTATGGCTACACCTTC	CASSVGERSYTYGYTF	TRBJ1-2	16	NA	TRBV9	NA
TGTGCCAGCAGCCGAGGGCGGGGGGGCGGAGATACGCAGTATTTT	CASSRGRGGGDTQYF	TRBJ2-3	15	once	TRBV7-9	TRBD2
TGCGCCAGCAGCCCCAGCACGTCGGGTTTCCGTGAGCAGTTCTTC	CASSPSTSGFREQFF	TRBJ2-1	15	NA	TRBV4-1	NA
TGTGCCAGCAGCCCACCTCGGGGGACAGGTTCCACCTATGGCTACACCTTC	CASSPPRGTGSTYGYTF	TRBJ1-2	17	NA	TRBV5-5	TRBD1
TGTGCCAGCAGCTTATACGGAGAGACCCAGTACTTC	CASSLYGETQYF	TRBJ2-5	12	NA	TRBV7-2	NA
TGTGCCAGCAGCCTAGCGAATGAGCAGTTCTTC	CASSLANEQFF	TRBJ2-1	11	NA	TRBV28	NA
TGTGCCAGCAGCCTCTGGGGGGTGGGGGGCTACACCTTC	CASSLWGVGGYTF	TRBJ1-2	13	NA	TRBV27	NA
TGTGCCAGCAGTTTTAGAGCGGGAGGGCCCCAGACCCAGTACTTC	CASSFRAGGPQTQYF	TRBJ2-5	15	NA	TRBV6-5	TRBD2
TGTGCCAGTAGTATAAATCGAGACAGATCCTACGAGCAGTACTTC	CASSINRDRSYEQYF	TRBJ2-7	15	NA	TRBV19	NA
TGTGCCACCAGTGCGCTAGCGGGATCGCAGTTCTTC	CATSALAGSQFF	TRBJ2-1	12	NA	TRBV24-1	TRBD2
TGTGCCAGCAGCAGAAGTGGGAGAACTAGCACAGATACGCAGTATTTT	CASSRSGRTSTDTQYF	TRBJ2-3	16	NA	TRBV6-2/TRBV6-3	NA
TGTGCCAGCAGCGTAGCTCCGAACAGAGGGAATCAAGCTAACTATGGCTACACCTTC	CASSVAPNRGNQANYGYTF	TRBJ1-2	19	NA	TRBV9	NA
TGTGCCAGCAGCGTCACTCCGGGACTAGCGGAAAATGAGCAGTTCTTC	CASSVTPGLAENEQFF	TRBJ2-1	16	NA	TRBV9	TRBD2
TGTGCCAGCAGCTTAGCCTTAGCGGGAGCCACAGATACGCAGTATTTT	CASSLALAGATDTQYF	TRBJ2-3	16	NA	TRBV7-6	TRBD2
TGCGCCAGCAAGGGGGCCAGGTCCGCGACCCAGTACTTC	CASKGARSATQYF	TRBJ2-5	13	NA	TRBV5-1	TRBD1
TGTGCCAGCAGACAGGGGCGCACAGATACGCAGTATTTT	CASRQGRTDTQYF	TRBJ2-3	13	once	TRBV12-3/TRBV12-4	TRBD1
TGTGCCAGCAGCCCGGAGACTAGCTGGAGCGGTGAGCAGTTCTTC	CASSPETSWSGEQFF	TRBJ2-1	15	NA	TRBV7-2	TRBD2
TGTGCCAGCAGCTTCTCGAGAGGGGAGACCCAGTACTTC	CASSFSRGETQYF	TRBJ2-5	13	NA	TRBV7-2	NA
TGTGCCAGCTCACCACGACAGGGTTTCGCCGGGGAGCTGTTTTTT	CASSPRQGFAGELFF	TRBJ2-2	15	NA	TRBV18	TRBD1
TGTGCCAGCAGTCTCAGGAGCGGGGGCCCCTACGAGCAGTACTTC	CASSLRSGGPYEQYF	TRBJ2-7	15	NA	TRBV7-3	TRBD2
TGTGCCACGGGCGGGGACTATAGCACAGATACGCAGTATTTT	CATGGDYSTDTQYF	TRBJ2-3	14	NA	TRBV7-9	TRBD2
TGTGCCAGCACGGACTTTTTTCGGGATTCACCCCTCCACTTT	CASTDFFRDSPLHF	TRBJ1-6	14	NA	TRBV7-8	NA
TGTGCCAGCAGCCAAGCCCTCCGGACAGGGGGCGCGGGGGGCTACACCTTC	CASSQALRTGGAGGYTF	TRBJ1-2	17	NA	TRBV14	TRBD1
TGCGCCAGCAGCCCACGGACGGGAGGGAACACTGAAGCTTTCTTT	CASSPRTGGNTEAFF	TRBJ1-1	15	NA	TRBV5-1	NA
TGTGCCAGCAGCGCGCACGGGGGGAACACTGAAGCTTTCTTT	CASSAHGGNTEAFF	TRBJ1-1	14	NA	TRBV9	NA
TGTGCCAGCAGCTTAGATCCGGGGTGGACTGAAGCTTTCTTT	CASSLDPGWTEAFF	TRBJ1-1	14	NA	TRBV7-2	NA
TGCGCCAGCAGCTTGCCTGTGGAGCAGTTCTTC	CASSLPVEQFF	TRBJ2-1	11	NA	TRBV5-1	NA
TGTGCCAGCAAGCCGGAGACAGGGGGTTTCCACGAGCAGTACTTC	CASKPETGGFHEQYF	TRBJ2-7	15	NA	TRBV2	TRBD1
TGTGCCAGCAGCCATTCCGGGACAGGGCGTCAGCCCCAGCATTTT	CASSHSGTGRQPQHF	TRBJ1-5	15	NA	TRBV16	TRBD1